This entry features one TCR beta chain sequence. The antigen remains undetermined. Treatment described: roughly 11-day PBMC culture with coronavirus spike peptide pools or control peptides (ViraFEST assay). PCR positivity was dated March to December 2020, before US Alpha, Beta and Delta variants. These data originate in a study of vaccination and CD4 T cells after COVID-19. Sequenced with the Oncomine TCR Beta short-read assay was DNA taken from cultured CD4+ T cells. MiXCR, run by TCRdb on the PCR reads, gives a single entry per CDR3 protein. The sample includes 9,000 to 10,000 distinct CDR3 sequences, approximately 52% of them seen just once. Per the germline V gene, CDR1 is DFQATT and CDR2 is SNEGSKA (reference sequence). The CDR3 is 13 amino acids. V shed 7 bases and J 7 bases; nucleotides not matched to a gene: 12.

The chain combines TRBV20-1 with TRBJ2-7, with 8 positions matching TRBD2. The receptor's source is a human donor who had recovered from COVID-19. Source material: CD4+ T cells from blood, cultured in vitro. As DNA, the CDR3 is TGCAGTGTTTTGACTAGCGTCGGGTGGGAGCAGTACTTC. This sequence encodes CSVLTSVGWEQYF.